These 10 T cell receptor beta chains were all obtained from the same sample, sequenced in a study of Ad26.COV2.S vaccination and SARS-CoV-2 variants. The treatment was: some 20 received Ad26.COV2.S at low or high dose, single or two shots; about 5 received placebo; per-sample allocation not given. Day 63 following the first vaccine or placebo injection was when the samples were taken. Libraries were prepared by immunoSEQ multiplex PCR; TCRdb keeps only in-frame clonotypes and omits some of them. The table lists around 250,000 clones, around 87% of them singletons. This specimen was peripheral blood, taken in a trial of Ad26.COV2.S vaccine versus placebo. The receptors were sampled from a person between 18 and 60 years old who received the Ad26.COV2.S COVID-19 vaccine or a placebo.

The V gene is TRBV7-3, the J gene TRBJ1-6; TRBD1 matches at 7 bases. CDR1 and CDR2 (germline): SGHTA, FQGTGA. V lost 6 bases and J lost 10; bases outside the gene matches: 6. The CDR3 sequence is 13 residues long. CDR3 loop: CASSSQGGSPLHF. DNA for the CDR3: TGTGCCAGCAGTTCGCAGGGGGGATCACCCCTCCACTTT.

J is TRBJ2-1 and V is TRBV11-2, with D unclear. Trimming removed 3 bases from V and 10 bases from J, with 7 bases in between. The CDR3 is 11 amino acids. From germline, CDR1 is SGHAT and CDR2 FQNNGV. The CDR3 protein is CASSFIQEQFF. CDR3 nucleotides: TGTGCCAGCAGCTTTATCCAAGAGCAGTTCTTC.

The chain recombines TRBV7-2 with TRBJ2-5; 15 bases align to TRBD2. After removal of 1 base from V and 5 bases from J, the junction contained 5 bases not matched to a gene. Germline loops: CDR1 SGHTA, CDR2 FQGNSA. The CDR3 loop spans 17 amino acids. The CDR3 loop is CASSLGGLAGGQETQYF. The CDR3 region has the DNA TGTGCCAGCAGCTTAGGAGGACTAGCGGGGGGGCAGGAGACCCAGTACTTC.

The chain uses TRBV7-3 and TRBJ1-1, with D possibly matching TRBD1 (5 bases). Germline values: CDR1 SGHTA, CDR2 FQGTGA. V lost 0 bases, J lost 1 base, and 9 bases lay in between. The CDR3 length is 15 residues. DNA of the CDR3: TGTGCCAGCAGCTTAACGTGGCAGGGGAACACTGAAGCTTTCTTT. Translating gives CASSLTWQGNTEAFF.

The chain uses TRBV6-2 or TRBV6-3 and TRBJ1-6; D unresolved. Per the germline V gene, CDR1 is MNHEY and CDR2 is SVGEGT. The germline V and J ends were trimmed by 4 bases and 12 bases, with 13 bases remaining between them. The CDR3 has 13 residues. CDR3 sequence (DNA): TGTGCCAGCAGTTTTCCCTCTGAGGGACCCCTCCACTTT. Its translation is CASSFPSEGPLHF.

The chain recombines TRBV5-4 with TRBJ2-7, with 10 bases that match TRBD2. The CDR3 is 15 residues long. Germline CDR1 reads SGHNT; CDR2 reads YYREEE (reference sequence). With V trimmed by 5 bases and J by 0 bases, 5 bases remained unmatched. The CDR3 nucleotides read TGTGCCAGCAGTTTTACTAGCGGGGCCTCCTACGAGCAGTACTTC. This translates into CASSFTSGASYEQYF.

V and J are TRBV2 and TRBJ2-5; D remains unclear. The CDR3 is 13 amino acids. With 8 bases removed from V and 7 bases from J, the gap between germline ends came to 17 bases. Germline-derived CDR1 and CDR2 are SNHLY and FYNNEI. The CDR3 reads CASVSPVVWTQYF. The CDR3 nucleotides are TGTGCCAGCGTGTCGCCGGTGGTGTGGACCCAGTACTTC. The full variable domain, its missing parts supplied by reference TRBV2 and TRBJ2-5, is EPEVTQTPSHQVTQMGQEVILRCVPISNHLYFYWYRQILGQKVEFLVSFYNNEISEKSEIFDDQFSVERPDGSNFTLKIRSTKLEDSAMYFCASVSPVVWTQYFGPGTRLLVL.

V gene TRBV3-1 (or the pseudogene TRBV3-2) combines with J gene TRBJ1-4; D uncertain. The germline gives CDR1 LGHDT, CDR2 YNNKEL (reference sequence). V was clipped by 1 base and J by 4 bases, with 7 bases between them. This CDR3 region has 14 residues. The CDR3 protein is CASSQVSLNEKLFF. CDR3 in DNA: TGTGCCAGCAGCCAAGTCTCCCTTAATGAAAAACTGTTTTTT.

The chain links TRBV5-5 to TRBJ2-5; D uncertain. Germline V gene lookup returns CDR1 SGHKS and CDR2 YYEKEE (reference sequence). Trimming left V 1 base short and J 1 base short, with 5 bases between. CDR3 size: 13 residues. CDR3 DNA sequence: TGTGCCAGCAGCTTGCTAGTCCAAGAGACCCAGTACTTC. This codes for CASSLLVQETQYF.

The chain has TRBV15 and TRBJ2-3; D gene ambiguous. V lost 1 base to trimming and J lost 1 base, with 12 bases between them. The CDR3 has 16 residues. Germline CDR1 and CDR2: LNHNV and YYDKDF (reference sequence). The CDR3 DNA sequence: TGTGCCACCAGCAGAGGCCGGTATTCGGGCACAGATACGCAGTATTTT. It encodes CATSRGRYSGTDTQYF.